This is a list of T cell receptor beta chains from one sample in a study of T cells in Graves' hyperthyroidism and ophthalmopathy. TCRdb reprocessed the multiplex PCR reads via MiXCR and lists one record per CDR3 protein. The sample records fewer than 110,000 distinct CDR3 sequences, about a sixth being singletons. Material for sequencing was blood. The receptors were sampled from a woman between 45 and 60 years old with Graves' hyperthyroidism. The CDR3 runs from the conserved cysteine through the conserved F or W. Each record gives: CDR3 protein, CDR3 DNA, D gene, V gene, clone size, J gene. A D gene is named only where the DNA matches it firmly. Size values are once, few and many counts, or a class for expanded clones, and some rows have none.

CASSGIRGSYGYTF	TGTGCCAGCAGCGGCATCAGGGGTTCCTATGGCTACACCTTC	NA	TRBV9	NA	TRBJ1-2
CASRSDRNNSGVEKLFF	TGTGCCAGCAGGTCGGACAGGAATAACTCCGGAGTTGAAAAACTGTTTTTT	TRBD1	TRBV5-6	many	TRBJ1-4
CASSLTSGSEKTQYF	TGCGCCAGCAGCTTGACTAGCGGGAGTGAGAAGACCCAGTACTTC	TRBD2	TRBV5-1	many	TRBJ2-5
CSAATAATNEKLFF	TGCAGTGCTGCTACTGCCGCAACTAATGAAAAACTGTTTTTT	NA	TRBV20-1	many	TRBJ1-4
CAISRTGSGYTF	TGTGCCATCAGTAGGACAGGGTCTGGCTACACCTTC	TRBD1	TRBV10-3	many	TRBJ1-2
CASSPRTGKETQYF	TGTGCCAGTAGTCCACGGACAGGGAAAGAGACCCAGTACTTC	TRBD1	TRBV19	many	TRBJ2-5
CASKVAASTDTQYF	TGTGCCAGCAAGGTGGCAGCTAGCACAGATACGCAGTATTTT	NA	TRBV27	many	TRBJ2-3
CASSQDRPHNSPLHF	TGCGCCAGCAGCCAAGATCGCCCCCACAATTCACCCCTCCACTTT	NA	TRBV4-1	many	TRBJ1-6
CSATGGGDQETQYF	TGCAGTGCCACTGGCGGGGGGGACCAAGAGACCCAGTACTTC	TRBD2	TRBV20-1	NA	TRBJ2-5
CASSLGGINEQYF	TGTGCCAGCAGCTTGGGGGGCATTAACGAGCAGTACTTC	NA	TRBV5-6	many	TRBJ2-7
CSASRAEGANEQYF	TGCAGTGCGTCCCGGGCTGAGGGGGCAAACGAGCAGTACTTC	TRBD1	TRBV20-1	many	TRBJ2-7
CAISESRAGVDNEQFF	TGTGCCATCAGTGAGTCAAGGGCGGGGGTTGACAATGAGCAGTTCTTC	TRBD2	TRBV10-3	NA	TRBJ2-1
CASSVFNEQFF	TGTGCCAGCAGTGTGTTCAATGAGCAGTTCTTC	NA	TRBV2	many	TRBJ2-1
CASSFPGTSGSSYNEQFF	TGCGCCAGCAGCTTCCCCGGGACTAGCGGGAGCTCCTACAATGAGCAGTTCTTC	TRBD2	TRBV5-1	many	TRBJ2-1
CASSMREGDEQYF	TGTGCCAGTAGTATGCGGGAGGGTGACGAGCAGTACTTC	TRBD2	TRBV19	many	TRBJ2-7
CASSLPWTGAFF	TGTGCCAGCAGCTTACCATGGACAGGAGCTTTCTTT	TRBD1	TRBV7-9	many	TRBJ1-1
CASKGQTNTGELFF	TGCGCCAGCAAAGGACAGACGAACACCGGGGAGCTGTTTTTT	NA	TRBV5-1	many	TRBJ2-2
CASSLARRFGRNYGYTF	TGTGCCAGCAGCTTAGCGCGCCGTTTCGGGAGGAACTATGGCTACACCTTC	NA	TRBV7-8	many	TRBJ1-2
CAWSEQGHGYF	TGTGCCTGGAGTGAGCAGGGGCACGGGTACTTC	NA	TRBV30	many	TRBJ2-5
CATGGSGTVGELFF	TGTGCCACGGGAGGTAGCGGAACAGTGGGGGAGCTGTTTTTT	TRBD2	TRBV2	few	TRBJ2-2
CASSSGSPPEQFF	TGTGCCAGCAGTAGCGGGTCTCCTCCAGAGCAGTTCTTC	TRBD2	TRBV3-1	many	TRBJ2-1
CASRSSEGRGGYTF	TGTGCCAGCAGAAGTTCGGAAGGGCGGGGTGGCTACACCTTC	NA	TRBV27	many	TRBJ1-2
CASSLGAGSNTEELFF	TGCGCCAGCAGCTTGGGCGCTGGCAGCAACACCGAGGAGCTGTTTTTT	NA	TRBV5-1	many	TRBJ2-2
CASSLGGGAGETQYF	TGTGCCAGCAGCTTGGGGGGGGGGGCCGGGGAGACCCAGTACTTC	NA	TRBV5-1	NA	TRBJ2-5
CASSTVNTGELFF	TGTGCCAGCAGCACAGTGAACACCGGGGAGCTGTTTTTT	NA	TRBV28	many	TRBJ2-2
CASSPQGATIQYF	TGTGCCAGCAGCCCACAGGGGGCGACCATTCAGTACTTC	TRBD1	TRBV5-6	few	TRBJ2-4
CARGLPNEQFF	TGTGCCAGGGGGCTACCCAATGAGCAGTTCTTC	NA	TRBV7-8	once	TRBJ2-1